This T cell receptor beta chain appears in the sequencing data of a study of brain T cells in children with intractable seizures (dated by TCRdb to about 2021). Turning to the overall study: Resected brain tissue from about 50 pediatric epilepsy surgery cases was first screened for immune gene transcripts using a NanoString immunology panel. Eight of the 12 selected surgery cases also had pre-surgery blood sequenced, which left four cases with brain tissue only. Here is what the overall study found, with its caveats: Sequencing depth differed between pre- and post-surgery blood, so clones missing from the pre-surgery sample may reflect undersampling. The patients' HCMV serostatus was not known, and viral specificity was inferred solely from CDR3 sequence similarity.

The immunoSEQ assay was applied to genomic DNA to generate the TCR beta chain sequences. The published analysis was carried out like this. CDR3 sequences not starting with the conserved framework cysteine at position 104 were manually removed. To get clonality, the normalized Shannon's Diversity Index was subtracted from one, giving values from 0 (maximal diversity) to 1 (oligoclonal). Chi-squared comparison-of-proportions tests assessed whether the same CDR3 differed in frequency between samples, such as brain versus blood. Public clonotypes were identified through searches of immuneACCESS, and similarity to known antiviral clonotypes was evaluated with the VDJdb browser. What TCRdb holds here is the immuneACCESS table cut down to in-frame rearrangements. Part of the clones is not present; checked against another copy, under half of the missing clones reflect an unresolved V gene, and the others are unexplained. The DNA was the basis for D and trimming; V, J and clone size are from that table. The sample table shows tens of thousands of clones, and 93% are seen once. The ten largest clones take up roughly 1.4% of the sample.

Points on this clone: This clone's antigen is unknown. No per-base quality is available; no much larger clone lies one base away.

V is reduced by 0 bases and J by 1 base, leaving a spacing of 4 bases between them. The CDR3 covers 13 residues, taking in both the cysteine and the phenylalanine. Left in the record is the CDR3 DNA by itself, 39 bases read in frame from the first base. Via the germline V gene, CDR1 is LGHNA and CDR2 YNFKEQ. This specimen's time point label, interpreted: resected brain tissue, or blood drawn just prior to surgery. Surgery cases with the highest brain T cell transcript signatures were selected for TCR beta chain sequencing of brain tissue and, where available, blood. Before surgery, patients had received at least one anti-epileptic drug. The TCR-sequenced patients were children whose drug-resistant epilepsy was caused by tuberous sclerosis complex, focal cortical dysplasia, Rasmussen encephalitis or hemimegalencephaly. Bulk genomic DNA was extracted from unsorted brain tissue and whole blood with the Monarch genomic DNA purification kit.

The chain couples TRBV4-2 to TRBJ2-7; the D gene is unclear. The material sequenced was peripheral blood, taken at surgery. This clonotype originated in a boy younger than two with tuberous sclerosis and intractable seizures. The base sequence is TGTGCCAGCAGCCAAGATGTGTCCTACGAGCAGTACTTC. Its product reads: CASSQDVSYEQYF.